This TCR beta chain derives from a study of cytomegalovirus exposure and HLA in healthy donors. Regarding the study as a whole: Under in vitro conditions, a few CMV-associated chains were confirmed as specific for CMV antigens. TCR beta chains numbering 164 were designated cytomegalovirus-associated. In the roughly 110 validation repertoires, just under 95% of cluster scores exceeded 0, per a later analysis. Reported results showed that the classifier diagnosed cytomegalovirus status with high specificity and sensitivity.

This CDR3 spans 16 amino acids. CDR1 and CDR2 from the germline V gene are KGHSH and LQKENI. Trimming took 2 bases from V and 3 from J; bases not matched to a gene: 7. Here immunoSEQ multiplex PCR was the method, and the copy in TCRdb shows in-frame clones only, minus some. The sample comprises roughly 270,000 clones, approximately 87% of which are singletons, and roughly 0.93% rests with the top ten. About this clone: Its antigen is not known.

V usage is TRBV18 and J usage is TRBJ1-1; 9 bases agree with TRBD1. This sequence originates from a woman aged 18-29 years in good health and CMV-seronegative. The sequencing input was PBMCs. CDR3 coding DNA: TGTGCCAGCTCACCATTGCAAAGGACAGGGGACACTGAAGCTTTCTTT. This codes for CASSPLQRTGDTEAFF.